The next 28 T cell receptor beta chains were all read from a single sample in a study of shared clonotypes between healthy human individuals. Profiling relied on immunoSEQ multiplex PCR, and the TCRdb table lists in-frame clones only, not all of them. This table has about 2.5 million clones, around 93% appearing once. Source material: naive CD4+ T cells from PBMCs. Subset: CD45RA+ positively selected. The receptors were gathered from a young man in good health. Some clones in this sample may be carry-over from other donors' samples.

The chain combines TRBV5-5 with TRBJ2-7, with TRBD2 matching 10 bases. The J segment lost 2 bases and the V segment lost 4 bases, leaving 6 bases of the junction unmatched. Germline V lookup: CDR1 SGHKS, CDR2 YYEKEE (reference sequence). This CDR3 has 15 amino acids. CDR3 loop: CASSGGTSATYEQYF. DNA for the CDR3: TGTGCCAGCAGCGGGGGGACTAGCGCGACCTACGAGCAGTACTTC.

The chain recombines TRBV18 with TRBJ2-3; 7 positions agree with TRBD2. The CDR3 is made up of 15 amino acids. Germline V gene lookup returns CDR1 KGHSH and CDR2 LQKENI. The V segment lost 2 bases and the J segment 5 bases; nucleotides outside the gene matches: 7. The DNA for the CDR3 is TGTGCCAGCTCACCAAGGCGCGGGAGTGGAGATACGCAGTATTTT. It is translated as CASSPRRGSGDTQYF.

This chain joins TRBV28 and TRBJ2-5, with 12 bases lining up with TRBD2. V trimming: 6 bases; J trimming: 5 bases; junction bases outside the gene matches: 7. The germline V gene encodes CDR1 MDHEN and CDR2 SYDVKM. The CDR3 extends over 15 amino acids. CDR3 nucleotide sequence: TGTGCCAGCAGGCTGTGGCTAGCGGGAGGGGAGACCCAGTACTTC. It encodes CASRLWLAGGETQYF.

The chain employs TRBV6-1 and TRBJ2-1; TRBD2 is a possible D gene (5 bases). Germline V gives CDR1 MNHNS, CDR2 SASEGT. This CDR3 spans 13 amino acids. Trimming removed 3 bases at V and 9 bases at J, with 12 bases between. This CDR3 is CASSDLVRGEQFF. CDR3 DNA sequence: TGTGCCAGCAGTGACCTCGTCCGGGGTGAGCAGTTCTTC.

About this clone: Additional DNA sequences in this sample encode the identical CDR3. The gene calls are TRBV28 and TRBJ1-1, with D unclear. V was cut by 3 bases and J by 5 bases, with 7 bases left in between. The germline gives CDR1 MDHEN, CDR2 SYDVKM. This CDR3 is 12 amino acids long. CDR3 amino acids: CASSLAVTEAFF. As DNA, the CDR3 is TGTGCCAGCAGTTTGGCGGTGACTGAAGCTTTCTTT. The full variable domain, its missing parts supplied by reference TRBV28 and TRBJ1-1, is DVKVTQSSRYLVKRTGEKVFLECVQDMDHENMFWYRQDPGLGLRLIYFSYDVKMKEKGDIPEGYSVSREKKERFSLILESASTNQTSMYLCASSLAVTEAFFGQGTRLTVV.

V is TRBV7-2 and J is TRBJ1-1, with D unresolved. The CDR3 sequence is 12 residues long. CDR1 and CDR2 (germline): SGHTA, FQGNSA. The V end lost 4 bases, the J end lost 8 bases, and 11 bases lay between the germline ends. CDR3 nucleotide sequence: TGTGCCAGCAGCTCCCCACTAGCCGAAGCTTTCTTT. It specifies CASSSPLAEAFF. The variable domain in full, with the rest retrieved from reference TRBV7-2 and TRBJ1-1, is GAGVSQSPSNKVTEKGKDVELRCDPISGHTALYWYRQSLGQGLEFLIYFQGNSAPDKSGLPSDRFSAERTGGSVSTLTIQRTQQEDSAVYLCASSSPLAEAFFGQGTRLTVV.

The V gene is TRBV10-1, the J gene TRBJ1-1; D is possibly TRBD1 (5 bases). Trimming took 6 bases from V and 0 from J, leaving 8 bases between them. Germline loops: CDR1 WNHNN, CDR2 SYGVQD (reference sequence). The CDR3 totals 13 residues. In nucleotides, the CDR3 is TGCGCCAGCAGGACAGACATGAACACTGAAGCTTTCTTT. Its translation: CASRTDMNTEAFF.

The V and J genes are TRBV7-2 and TRBJ2-6, with D possibly TRBD1 on 6 matching bases. The germline V gene encodes CDR1 SGHTA and CDR2 FQGNSA. The V and J ends lost 1 base and 18 bases respectively, with 16 bases between them. The CDR3 runs to 13 residues. CDR3 region: CASSLDRAGPATF. CDR3 sequence (DNA): TGTGCCAGCAGCTTAGACAGGGCTGGCCCCGCGACTTTC.

The chain combines TRBV6-5 with TRBJ2-1; the match to TRBD1 covers 8 bases. The length of the CDR3 is 15 residues. Trimming cost V 5 bases and J 9 bases; bases outside gene matches: 12. Germline V gene lookup returns CDR1 MNHEY and CDR2 SVGAGI. CDR3 coding DNA: TGTGCCAGCAGTCCTCGTATCACAGGGGGAGGTGAGCAGTTCTTC. Protein: CASSPRITGGGEQFF.

The rearrangement uses TRBV6-6 and TRBJ2-5, with D possibly being TRBD1 (6 bases). This CDR3 region has 12 residues. Trimming stripped 8 bases from V and 4 bases from J, with 11 bases between. Germline values: CDR1 MNHNY, CDR2 SVGAGI (reference sequence). The CDR3 loop is CASHREGETQYF. The CDR3 DNA reads as TGTGCCAGCCACAGGGAAGGAGAGACCCAGTACTTC.

J is TRBJ1-1 and V is TRBV6-5; D unresolved. Trimming took off 6 bases at V and 2 bases at J, with 10 bases between the two ends. CDR1 and CDR2 from the germline V gene are MNHEY and SVGAGI. The CDR3 has 13 amino acids. The CDR3 protein is CASRQMPNTEAFF. For the CDR3, the DNA is TGTGCCAGCAGACAGATGCCAAACACTGAAGCTTTCTTT.

This chain connects TRBV6-5 to TRBJ1-1, with TRBD1 matching 7 bases. Germline assignment: CDR1 MNHEY and CDR2 SVGAGI. Trimming took 8 bases from V and 7 from J; bases not matched to a gene: 1. CDR3 length: 10 residues. The CDR3 region is CASGTVEAFF. The CDR3 DNA sequence: TGTGCCAGCGGGACAGTTGAAGCTTTCTTT.

V gene TRBV10-3 combines with J gene TRBJ2-2; D ambiguous. CDR1 and CDR2 (germline): ENHRY, SYGVKD. The CDR3 spans 14 residues. V was trimmed by 11 bases and J by 2 bases, leaving 15 bases between them. The CDR3 spells CASSLEPNTGELFF. CDR3 nucleotides: TGTGCCTCCTCCCTAGAGCCAAACACCGGGGAGCTGTTTTTT.

CDR3 DNA: TGTGCCATCACGGATTCTCTCTATGGCTACACCTTC. Amino acids: CAITDSLYGYTF. The V call is TRBV10-3, the J call TRBJ1-2; the D is unclear. The germline V gene encodes CDR1 ENHRY and CDR2 SYGVKD. V lost 7 bases to trimming and J lost 4 bases, with 10 bases between them. This CDR3 is 12 amino acids long.

The chain uses TRBV28 and TRBJ1-2; the match to TRBD1 covers 7 bases. Germline CDR1 MDHEN, CDR2 SYDVKM. V shed 6 bases, J shed 8 bases, and the junction held 12 bases outside the gene matches. CDR3 size: 14 residues. The CDR3, as DNA: TGTGCCAGCAGGTCAACAGGGGCTGTGCCCGGCTACACCTTC. Protein: CASRSTGAVPGYTF.

This chain uses TRBV18 with TRBJ2-1, with a possible D match to TRBD1 (5 bases). There are 15 residues in the CDR3. The ends were cut back, 2 bases at V and 3 bases at J, with 11 bases in the middle. CDR1 is KGHSH, CDR2 LQKENI, per germline. CDR3 sequence: CASSPVGDSYNEQFF. The CDR3 nucleotides read TGTGCCAGCTCACCAGTTGGCGACAGCTACAATGAGCAGTTCTTC.

This CDR3 is CASSLGLAGADEQYF. In DNA form, the CDR3 reads TGCGCCAGCAGCTTGGGGCTAGCGGGAGCCGACGAGCAGTACTTC. The chain has TRBV5-1 and TRBJ2-7, with 10 bases that match TRBD2. The CDR3 is 15 residues long. Trimming cost V 0 bases and J 5 bases; bases outside gene matches: 5. CDR1 and CDR2 from the germline V gene are SGHRS and YFSETQ.

The V gene is TRBV7-3, the J gene TRBJ2-1, with 8 positions matching TRBD2. The CDR3 contains 17 residues. The germline CDR1 and CDR2 sequences are SGHTA and FQGTGA. The V gene end was trimmed by 1 base and the J gene end by 6 bases; junction bases not matched to a gene: 11. The CDR3 DNA is TGTGCCAGCAGCTTAATCCCCGGGACTAGGAGCAGCAATGAGCAGTTCTTC. Its translation is CASSLIPGTRSSNEQFF.

The chain combines TRBV11-3 with TRBJ2-2, with a possible D match to TRBD2 (5 bases). The ends were cut back, 1 base at V and 5 bases at J, with 14 bases in the middle. Germline CDR1 is SGHNT and CDR2 is YENEEA. This CDR3 has 16 amino acids. The CDR3 sequence is CASSLGGEGSTGELFF. CDR3 DNA sequence: TGTGCCAGCAGCTTAGGGGGAGAAGGTTCGACCGGGGAGCTGTTTTTT.

The chain uses TRBV4-2 and TRBJ1-4, with TRBD1 identical over 10 bases. With V trimmed by 3 bases and J by 8 bases, 3 bases remained unmatched. The CDR3 has 14 amino acids. CDR1 is LGHNA and CDR2 is YNFKEQ in the germline V gene. CDR3: CASSQDRGKEKLFF. CDR3 nucleotide sequence: TGTGCCAGCAGCCAGGACAGGGGGAAGGAAAAACTGTTTTTT.

The chain recombines TRBV9 with TRBJ2-1; 14 nucleotides line up with TRBD2. This CDR3 is 18 amino acids long. Germline CDR1 is SGDLS and CDR2 is YYNGEE. The J segment lost 7 bases and the V segment lost 3 bases, leaving 12 bases of the junction unmatched. The CDR3 DNA sequence: TGTGCCAGCAGCGCCATAGGGACTAGCGGGAGTGGTCGGAATGAGCAGTTCTTC. It translates to CASSAIGTSGSGRNEQFF. Full variable domain (outside the CDR3, taken from reference TRBV9 and TRBJ2-1): DSGVTQTPKHLITATGQRVTLRCSPRSGDLSVYWYQQSLDQGLQFLIQYYNGEERAKGNILERFSAQQFPDLHSELNLSSLELGDSALYFCASSAIGTSGSGRNEQFFGPGTRLTVL.

In its sample, this clone was seen once. This chain joins TRBV5-1 and TRBJ2-1; D possibly matches TRBD1 or TRBD2 (5 bases each). Per the germline V gene, CDR1 is SGHRS and CDR2 is YFSETQ. The CDR3 runs to 11 residues. V dropped 5 bases and J dropped 12 bases, with 12 bases sitting between them. In DNA form, the CDR3 reads TGCGCCAGCAGGGCTGGGACCGGGCAGTTCTTC. Translation: CASRAGTGQFF. Complete variable domain (other parts from reference TRBV5-1 and TRBJ2-1): KAGVTQTPRYLIKTRGQQVTLSCSPISGHRSVSWYQQTPGQGLQFLFEYFSETQRNKGNFPGRFSGRQFSNSRSEMNVSTLELGDSALYLCASRAGTGQFFGPGTRLTVL.

This chain joins TRBV11-3 and TRBJ2-5; the D is unclear. The CDR3 loop spans 14 amino acids. Germline loops: CDR1 SGHNT, CDR2 YENEEA. Trimming took 2 bases from V and 0 from J, leaving 7 bases between them. CDR3 sequence (DNA): TGTGCCAGCAGCTTACAGAGGTACCAAGAGACCCAGTACTTC. As protein: CASSLQRYQETQYF. The full variable domain, completed using reference TRBV11-3 and TRBJ2-5, is EAGVVQSPRYKIIEKKQPVAFWCNPISGHNTLYWYLQNLGQGPELLIRYENEEAVDDSQLPKDRFSAERLKGVDSTLKIQPAELGDSAVYLCASSLQRYQETQYFGPGTRLLVL.

Comments on this clone: The same CDR3 can be traced to other DNA sequences in this sample. The gene calls are TRBV11-2 and TRBJ1-3; D is ambiguous. This CDR3 has 15 amino acids. Germline V lookup: CDR1 SGHAT, CDR2 FQNNGV. V dropped 4 bases and J dropped 0 bases, with 10 bases sitting between them. CDR3 coding DNA: TGTGCCAGCAGCTCAAGGACGGGCTCTGGAAACACCATATATTTT. Encoded protein: CASSSRTGSGNTIYF.

The genes are TRBV4-3 and TRBJ1-1, with TRBD1 matching 8 bases. There are 14 residues in the CDR3. Losses at the gene ends were 6 bases for V and 1 base for J; bases not matched to a gene: 4. The germline V gene encodes CDR1 LGHNA and CDR2 YSLEER. This CDR3 reads CASSRQGTNTEAFF. CDR3 coding DNA: TGCGCCAGCAGTAGACAGGGGACGAACACTGAAGCTTTCTTT.

The chain uses TRBV29-1 and TRBJ2-1; 15 bases agree with TRBD2. Unmatched junction bases numbered 5, after V lost 5 bases and J lost 6 bases. This CDR3 comprises 15 residues. Looked up from germline, CDR1 is SQVTM and CDR2 is ANQGSEA. The CDR3: CSVSGLAGGGNEQFF. CDR3 coding DNA: TGCAGCGTTTCTGGACTAGCGGGAGGGGGCAATGAGCAGTTCTTC.

This clone came up a few times. J is TRBJ2-1 and V is TRBV4-1; D may match TRBD1 or TRBD2 (5 bases each). Germline assignment: CDR1 MGHRA and CDR2 YSYEKL. This CDR3 contains 18 residues. The ends were cut back, 0 bases at V and 3 bases at J, with 18 bases in the middle. CDR3 sequence: CASSQDRARGPVYNEQFF. In DNA form, the CDR3 reads TGCGCCAGCAGCCAAGATAGGGCCCGGGGACCAGTCTACAATGAGCAGTTCTTC.

The chain uses TRBV7-9 and TRBJ2-1; D is unclear. V dropped 5 bases and J dropped 8 bases, with 10 bases sitting between them. CDR1 SEHNR and CDR2 FQNEAQ come from the germline V gene (reference sequence). The CDR3 is 12 residues long. CDR3 residues: CASSPKSYEQFF. The DNA of the CDR3 is TGTGCCAGCAGCCCCAAGAGTTATGAGCAGTTCTTC.